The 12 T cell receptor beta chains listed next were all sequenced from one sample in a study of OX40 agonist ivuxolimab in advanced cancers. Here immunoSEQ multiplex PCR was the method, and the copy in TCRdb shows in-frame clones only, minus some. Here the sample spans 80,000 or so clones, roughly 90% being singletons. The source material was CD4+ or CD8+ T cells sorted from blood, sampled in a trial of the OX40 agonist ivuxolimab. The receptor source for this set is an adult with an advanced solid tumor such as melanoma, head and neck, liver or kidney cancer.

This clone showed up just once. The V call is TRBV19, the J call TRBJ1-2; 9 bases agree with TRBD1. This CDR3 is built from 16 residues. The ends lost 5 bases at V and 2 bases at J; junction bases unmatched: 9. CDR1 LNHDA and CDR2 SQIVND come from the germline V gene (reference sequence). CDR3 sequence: CASSGTGYARNYGYTF. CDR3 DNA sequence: TGTGCCAGTAGTGGGACAGGGTATGCTCGGAACTATGGCTACACCTTC. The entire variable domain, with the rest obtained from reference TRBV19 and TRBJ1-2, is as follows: DGGITQSPKYLFRKEGQNVTLSCEQNLNHDAMYWYRQDPGQGLRLIYYSQIVNDFQKGDIAEGYSVSREKKESFPLTVTSAQKNPTAFYLCASSGTGYARNYGYTFGSGTRLTVV.

CDR3 sequence (DNA): TGTGCCAGCAGCTTAGACAGAAACAATGAGCAGTTCTTC. It translates to CASSLDRNNEQFF. The chain has TRBV11-1 and TRBJ2-1; D is unresolved. The CDR3 loop spans 13 amino acids. The germline V and J ends were trimmed by 1 base and 5 bases, with 6 bases remaining between them. Germline V gene lookup returns CDR1 SGHAT and CDR2 FQDESV (reference sequence).

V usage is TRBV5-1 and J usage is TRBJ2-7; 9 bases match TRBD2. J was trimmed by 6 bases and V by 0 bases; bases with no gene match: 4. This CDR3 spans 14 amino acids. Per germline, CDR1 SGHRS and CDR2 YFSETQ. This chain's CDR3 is CASSLVSGGLEQYF. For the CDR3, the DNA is TGCGCCAGCAGCTTGGTGAGCGGGGGGCTCGAGCAGTACTTC.

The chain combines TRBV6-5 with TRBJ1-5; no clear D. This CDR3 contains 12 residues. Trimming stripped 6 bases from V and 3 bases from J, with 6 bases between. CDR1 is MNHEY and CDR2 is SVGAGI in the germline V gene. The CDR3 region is CASRGPNQPQHF. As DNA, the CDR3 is TGTGCCAGCAGGGGCCCCAATCAGCCCCAGCATTTT.

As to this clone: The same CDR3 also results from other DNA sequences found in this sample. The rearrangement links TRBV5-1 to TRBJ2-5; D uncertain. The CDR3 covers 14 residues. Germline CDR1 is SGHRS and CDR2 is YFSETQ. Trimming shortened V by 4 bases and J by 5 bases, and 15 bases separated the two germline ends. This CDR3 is CASSLRLLKETQYF. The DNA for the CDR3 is TGCGCCAGCAGCCTGCGCCTACTTAAGGAGACCCAGTACTTC.

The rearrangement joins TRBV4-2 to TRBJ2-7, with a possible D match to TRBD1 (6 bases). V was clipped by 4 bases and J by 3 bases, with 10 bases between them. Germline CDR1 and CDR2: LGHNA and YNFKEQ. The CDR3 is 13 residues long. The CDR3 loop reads CASSPQGNYEQYF. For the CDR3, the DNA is TGTGCCAGCAGCCCCCAGGGGAACTACGAGCAGTACTTC.

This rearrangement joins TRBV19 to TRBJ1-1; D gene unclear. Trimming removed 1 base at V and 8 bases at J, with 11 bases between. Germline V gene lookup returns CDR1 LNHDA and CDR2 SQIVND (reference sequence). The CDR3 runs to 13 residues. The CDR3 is CASSIGRVSEAFF. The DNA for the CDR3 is TGTGCCAGTAGTATAGGTAGGGTAAGCGAAGCTTTCTTT.

Written as DNA, the CDR3 is TGTGCCAGCAGTAGCGACAGAGTAGCCAAAAACATTCAGTACTTC. Translation: CASSSDRVAKNIQYF. The chain couples TRBV7-8 to TRBJ2-4; TRBD1 or TRBD2 may be the D gene (5 bases each). This CDR3 has 15 residues. Per germline, CDR1 SGHVS and CDR2 FQNEAQ. Deletions cut 6 bases from V and 0 bases from J, with 12 bases between. Variable domain in full (rest from reference TRBV7-8 and TRBJ2-4): GAGVSQSPRYKVAKRGQDVALRCDPISGHVSLFWYQQALGQGPEFLTYFQNEAQLDKSGLPSDRFFAERPEGSVSTLKIQRTQQEDSAVYLCASSSDRVAKNIQYFGAGTRLSVL.

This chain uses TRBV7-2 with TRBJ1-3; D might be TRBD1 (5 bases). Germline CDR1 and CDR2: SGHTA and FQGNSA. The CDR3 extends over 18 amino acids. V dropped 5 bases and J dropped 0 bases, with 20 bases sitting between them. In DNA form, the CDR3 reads TGTGCCAGCAGCCCCGCCCGGCGGGACGGATACTCTGGAAACACCATATATTTT. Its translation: CASSPARRDGYSGNTIYF.

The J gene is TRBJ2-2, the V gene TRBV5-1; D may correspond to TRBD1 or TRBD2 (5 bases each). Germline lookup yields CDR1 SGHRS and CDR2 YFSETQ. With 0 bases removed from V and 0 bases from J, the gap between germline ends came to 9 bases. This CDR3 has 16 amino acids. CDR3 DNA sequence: TGCGCCAGCAGCTTGGGGGGCGGGTCGAACACCGGGGAGCTGTTTTTT. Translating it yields CASSLGGGSNTGELFF.

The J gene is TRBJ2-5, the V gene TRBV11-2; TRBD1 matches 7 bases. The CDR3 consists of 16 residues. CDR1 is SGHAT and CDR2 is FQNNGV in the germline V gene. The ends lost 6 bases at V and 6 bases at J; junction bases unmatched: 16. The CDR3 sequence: CASSFTRGPRGKTQYF. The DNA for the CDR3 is TGTGCCAGCAGTTTTACGAGGGGGCCACGCGGAAAGACCCAGTACTTC.

Here the CDR3 DNA reads TGTGCCAGCAGTTACCGGGGTGCCCAGTACTTC. It yields the protein CASSYRGAQYF. This chain uses TRBV6-6 with TRBJ2-5, with D possibly matching TRBD2 (5 bases). Trimming shortened V by 2 bases and J by 9 bases, and 7 bases separated the two germline ends. The length of the CDR3 is 11 residues. Germline V lookup: CDR1 MNHNY, CDR2 SVGAGI (reference sequence).